This TCR beta chain is from a study of T cell changes during pregnancy in multiple sclerosis. The ends lost 6 bases at V and 9 bases at J; junction bases unmatched: 5. The CDR3 loop spans 12 amino acids. Germline loops: CDR1 MNHEY, CDR2 SVGAGI. Measured with immunoSEQ multiplex PCR; TCRdb has only the in-frame clones, and not every one. The sample has about 45,000 clones, approximately 90% seen once. The sample was CD8+ T cells from peripheral blood mononuclear cells, taken in the second trimester of pregnancy. This chain joins TRBV6-5 and TRBJ1-5, with 7 bases identical to TRBD1. The clonotype was recovered from a female donor with multiple sclerosis, enrolled in a pregnancy study. The CDR3 DNA follows: TGTGCCAGCAGGACAGGGTTTGCGCCCCAGCATTTT. Protein sequence: CASRTGFAPQHF.